This T cell receptor beta chain was identified in a study of blood T cell repertoires in COVID-19. Germline loops: CDR1 LGHDT, CDR2 YNNKEL (reference sequence). V shed 3 bases, J shed 3 bases, and the junction held 3 bases outside the gene matches. The CDR3 is 14 amino acids. Sequencing was performed with immunoSEQ multiplex PCR; in TCRdb, only in-frame clones are kept and a portion is missing. This table holds around 180,000 clones, approximately 80% found once. The sequenced material came from peripheral blood. V is TRBV3-1 (or the pseudogene TRBV3-2) and J is TRBJ2-3, with TRBD2 matching over 7 bases. The receptor was isolated from a human donor in a cohort sampled during active COVID-19. CDR3 nucleotides: TGTGCCAGCAGCCAGAAGCGGGATACAGATACGCAGTATTTT. Amino acid sequence: CASSQKRDTDTQYF.